This TCR beta chain was identified during a study of tumor-infiltrating lymphocytes in primary liver carcinoma. At the level of the study: Ranging in age from 30 to 69 years, the patients were men and women. Overall study results and limits: Tumor region pairs overlapped more than did tumor-adjacent and tumor-blood pairs.

As regards this clonotype: Antigen: not known.

Blood RNA was derived from unsorted whole blood, and germline DNA was extracted too. Surgery was preceded by the collection of 3 to 4.5 milliliters of peripheral blood. With a constant-region primer, TCR beta cDNA was made from 450 to 550 ng of total RNA. A slightly modified ARM-PCR protocol with three nested multiplex PCR rounds produced these TCR beta libraries. TRBV1-TRBV30 forward primers paired with a C-beta reverse primer drove the first two PCR rounds, about 10 cycles each. TCRdb independently ran MiXCR on the multiplex PCR reads; one entry per CDR3 protein. Found here are 180,000 or so distinct CDR3 sequences, about 55% of them singletons; the top ten hold approximately 67%. This CDR3 region has 16 residues. The ends lost 2 bases at V and 3 bases at J; junction bases unmatched: 6. The V gene's germline CDR1 is SEHNR and CDR2 FQNEAQ (reference sequence).

Sequenced input: peripheral blood. This receptor was obtained from a middle-aged man with primary liver carcinoma and hepatitis B virus infection. The rearrangement uses TRBV7-9 and TRBJ2-7, with 11 bases aligning to TRBD2. CDR3 loop: CASSLYGTSGHYEQYF. CDR3 nucleotide sequence: TGTGCCAGCAGCTTATACGGGACTAGCGGCCACTACGAGCAGTACTTC.